These 21 T cell receptor beta chains originate from one sample sequenced in a study of shared clonotypes between healthy human individuals. Libraries were prepared by immunoSEQ multiplex PCR; TCRdb keeps only in-frame clonotypes and omits some of them. The table records hundreds of thousands of clones, around 78% of them present only once. The sequenced material came from memory CD4+ T cells sorted from blood. This sample's subset: CD45RA-negative fraction. All receptors come from a woman in her twenties or thirties in good health.

The V and J genes are TRBV12-5 and TRBJ1-1; no reliable D call. The CDR3 contains 16 residues. Germline CDR1 LGHNT, CDR2 FRNRAP. The V and J ends lost 2 bases and 1 base respectively, with 14 bases between them. This chain's CDR3 is CASGLLLGRANTEAFF. The CDR3 DNA reads TGTGCTAGTGGTTTGCTTCTCGGCCGGGCGAACACTGAAGCTTTCTTT.

The V call is TRBV4-1, the J call TRBJ1-2; the D is unclear. This CDR3 has 13 residues. Per germline, CDR1 MGHRA and CDR2 YSYEKL. The ends were cut back, 0 bases at V and 4 bases at J, with 6 bases in the middle. The CDR3 loop reads CASSQDLGYGYTF. The CDR3 DNA follows: TGCGCCAGCAGCCAAGATCTGGGCTATGGCTACACCTTC.

The chain combines TRBV19 with TRBJ1-5, with D perhaps matching TRBD1 (6 bases). The CDR3 has 15 amino acids. Germline V gene data show CDR1 as LNHDA and CDR2 as SQIVND (reference sequence). V dropped 1 base and J dropped 6 bases, with 13 bases sitting between them. As DNA, the CDR3 is TGTGCCAGTAGTATAGTTCGGGGGGCAGGTCAGCCCCAGCATTTT. Translating gives CASSIVRGAGQPQHF.

This chain joins TRBV10-1 and TRBJ2-7, with D perhaps matching TRBD1 (6 bases). There are 14 residues in the CDR3. V was shortened by 6 bases and J by 4 bases, with 16 bases between the two germline ends. Germline V gene lookup returns CDR1 WNHNN and CDR2 SYGVQD (reference sequence). The CDR3 DNA follows: TGCGCCAGCAGCGGCGGTTGGGGGCAATACGAGCAGTACTTC. Amino acid sequence: CASSGGWGQYEQYF.

The CDR3 sequence is CASSSGRETTGELFF. As DNA, the CDR3 is TGTGCCAGCAGCTCGGGTCGGGAGACGACCGGGGAGCTGTTTTTT. This chain connects TRBV7-9 to TRBJ2-2; a weak D match, TRBD2 (6 bases). Trimming took off 4 bases at V and 5 bases at J, with 14 bases between the two ends. The CDR3 is made up of 15 amino acids. Germline loops: CDR1 SEHNR, CDR2 FQNEAQ (reference sequence).

V and J are TRBV7-2 and TRBJ2-7; D is possibly TRBD2 (5 bases). Trimming stripped 2 bases from V and 5 bases from J, with 13 bases between. Germline loops: CDR1 SGHTA, CDR2 FQGNSA. The CDR3 length is 14 residues. DNA for the CDR3: TGTGCCAGCAGCTTAAAGGGAGCTGGCCACGAGCAGTACTTC. This codes for CASSLKGAGHEQYF.

This clone was counted ten times or more. This chain uses TRBV9 with TRBJ2-1, with TRBD1 identical over 11 bases. Trimming cost V 4 bases and J 8 bases; bases outside gene matches: 14. This CDR3 spans 17 amino acids. Germline CDR1 and CDR2: SGDLS and YYNGEE. As DNA, the CDR3 is TGTGCCAGCAGCAGGATCAGGGACAGGGGGACGCACCATGAGCAGTTCTTC. This translates into CASSRIRDRGTHHEQFF.

The CDR3 here is CASSLGHVGEQFF. The CDR3 DNA is TGTGCCAGCAGCTTAGGCCACGTGGGTGAGCAGTTCTTC. This rearrangement joins TRBV7-9 to TRBJ2-1; D is undetermined. V lost 1 base to trimming and J lost 9 bases, with 10 bases between them. Germline lookup yields CDR1 SEHNR and CDR2 FQNEAQ (reference sequence). The CDR3 length is 13 residues.

This clone showed up just a few times. The genes are TRBV14 and TRBJ1-5; unclear D gene. The CDR3 extends over 13 amino acids. CDR1 and CDR2 (germline): SGHDN, FVKESK. Trimming stripped 5 bases from V and 9 bases from J, with 14 bases between. The CDR3 bases are TGTGCCAGCAGCGGCAGCCACCCGTGGCCCCAGCATTTT. Amino acid sequence: CASSGSHPWPQHF.

This chain uses TRBV28 with TRBJ2-5; D ambiguous. The V and J ends lost 5 bases and 6 bases respectively, with 4 bases between them. This CDR3 has 10 amino acids. Germline V lookup: CDR1 MDHEN, CDR2 SYDVKM. The CDR3 bases are TGTGCCAGCAGTGCGAAGACCCAGTACTTC. This translates into CASSAKTQYF.

V and J are TRBV28 and TRBJ1-5, with D possibly being TRBD1 (5 bases). Trimming pared 6 bases from V and 4 bases from J, leaving 16 bases between. CDR1 MDHEN and CDR2 SYDVKM come from the germline V gene. The CDR3 contains 15 residues. The CDR3 here is CASRPPGGGNQPQHF. CDR3 coding DNA: TGTGCCAGCAGACCCCCCGGTGGGGGAAATCAGCCCCAGCATTTT. Using reference TRBV28 and TRBJ1-5 for the parts outside the CDR3, the full variable domain is DVKVTQSSRYLVKRTGEKVFLECVQDMDHENMFWYRQDPGLGLRLIYFSYDVKMKEKGDIPEGYSVSREKKERFSLILESASTNQTSMYLCASRPPGGGNQPQHFGDGTRLSIL.

The CDR3 protein is CASSHWTGPYEQYF. Here the CDR3 DNA reads TGTGCCAGCAGTCACTGGACAGGGCCCTACGAGCAGTACTTC. The genes are TRBV28 and TRBJ2-7, with 8 bases fitting TRBD1. This CDR3 contains 14 residues. The V segment lost 5 bases and the J segment 2 bases; nucleotides outside the gene matches: 5. The germline CDR1 and CDR2 sequences are MDHEN and SYDVKM.

This chain uses TRBV7-9 with TRBJ2-7; D remains ambiguous. Trimming cost V 4 bases and J 6 bases, with 10 bases left between them. The CDR3 is made up of 12 amino acids. Germline V gives CDR1 SEHNR, CDR2 FQNEAQ (reference sequence). The CDR3 nucleotides are TGTGCCAGCAGCTCGGGCATTTCCGAGCAGTACTTC. This translates into CASSSGISEQYF.

The chain links TRBV28 to TRBJ1-5; unclear D gene. Between the trimmed V and J ends, which lost 7 bases and 2 bases, there was a span of 15 bases. Germline loops: CDR1 MDHEN, CDR2 SYDVKM. The CDR3 runs to 15 residues. The CDR3 DNA reads TGTGCCAGCATCCCCCCCGGGTGGCGCAATCAGCCCCAGCATTTT. Amino acids: CASIPPGWRNQPQHF.

CDR3 sequence (DNA): TGTGCCAGCAGCCAATCGTCGGGGGGCAGGTCCTACGAGCAGTACTTC. Protein sequence: CASSQSSGGRSYEQYF. The chain joins TRBV7-8 to TRBJ2-7, with a weak D call TRBD2 (7 bases). The CDR3 sequence is 16 residues long. Germline V gives CDR1 SGHVS, CDR2 FQNEAQ. The V end lost 5 bases, the J end lost 1 base, and 18 bases lay between the germline ends.

J is TRBJ2-2 and V is TRBV7-2; a possible D gene is TRBD2 (6 bases). This CDR3 contains 14 residues. V lost 1 base to trimming and J lost 5 bases, with 8 bases between them. From germline, CDR1 is SGHTA and CDR2 FQGNSA. The CDR3 is CASSLEEGTGELFF. In nucleotides, the CDR3 is TGTGCCAGCAGCTTAGAGGAGGGGACCGGGGAGCTGTTTTTT.

This clone has only a few counts. The chain joins TRBV19 to TRBJ2-5; D is perhaps TRBD1 (6 bases). Germline V gene lookup returns CDR1 LNHDA and CDR2 SQIVND (reference sequence). This CDR3 has 16 residues. Trimming cost V 3 bases and J 5 bases, with 19 bases left between them. The CDR3 reads CASSMLEGGKSETQYF. The CDR3 nucleotides read TGTGCCAGTAGTATGTTGGAAGGGGGAAAATCGGAGACCCAGTACTTC.

To note about this clone: The same CDR3 can be traced to other DNA sequences in this sample. The V gene is TRBV18, the J gene TRBJ1-5; 9 bases line up with TRBD1. The CDR3 totals 14 residues. Trimming took 3 bases from V and 4 from J; bases not matched to a gene: 1. CDR1 KGHSH and CDR2 LQKENI come from the germline V gene. The CDR3 here is CASSPGQGNQPQHF. Here the CDR3 DNA reads TGTGCCAGCTCACCGGGACAGGGTAATCAGCCCCAGCATTTT.

This clone occurred once. The chain couples TRBV4-1 to TRBJ1-2, with a weak D call TRBD1 (6 bases). The CDR3 length is 17 residues. Trimming took off 2 bases at V and 0 bases at J, with 16 bases between the two ends. Germline loops: CDR1 MGHRA, CDR2 YSYEKL. This chain's CDR3 is CASSQPRAGGANYGYTF. In DNA, the CDR3 is TGCGCCAGCAGCCAACCTCGTGCTGGGGGCGCTAACTATGGCTACACCTTC.

This clone was found many times. The chain is built from TRBV27 and TRBJ1-2; 9 bases agree with TRBD1. V shed 4 bases and J 8 bases; nucleotides not matched to a gene: 17. Germline values: CDR1 MNHEY, CDR2 SMNVEV (reference sequence). The CDR3 sequence is 17 residues long. CDR3 bases: TGTGCCAGCAGTTCAGATCCCGGGACAGGGACCTCTTGGGGCTACACCTTC. It encodes CASSSDPGTGTSWGYTF.

The gene calls are TRBV28 and TRBJ1-2; tentatively, D is TRBD1 (5 bases). This CDR3 has 14 residues. Trimming left V 10 bases short and J 0 bases short, with 15 bases between. Germline CDR1 and CDR2: MDHEN and SYDVKM. CDR3 bases: TGTGCCACCACACCCGGGGGGGCTAACTATGGCTACACCTTC. Translation gives CATTPGGANYGYTF.